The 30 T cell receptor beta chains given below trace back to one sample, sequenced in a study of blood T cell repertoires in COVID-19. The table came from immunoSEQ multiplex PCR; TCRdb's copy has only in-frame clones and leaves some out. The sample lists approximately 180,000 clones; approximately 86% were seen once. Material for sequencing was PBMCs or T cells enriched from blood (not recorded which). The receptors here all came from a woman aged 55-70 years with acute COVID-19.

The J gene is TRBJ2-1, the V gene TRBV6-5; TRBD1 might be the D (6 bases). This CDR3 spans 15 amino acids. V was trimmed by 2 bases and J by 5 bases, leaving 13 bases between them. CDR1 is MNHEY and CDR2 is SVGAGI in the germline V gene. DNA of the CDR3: TGTGCCAGCAGTTACGGGACACTCCTTAACAATGAGCAGTTCTTC. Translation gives CASSYGTLLNNEQFF.

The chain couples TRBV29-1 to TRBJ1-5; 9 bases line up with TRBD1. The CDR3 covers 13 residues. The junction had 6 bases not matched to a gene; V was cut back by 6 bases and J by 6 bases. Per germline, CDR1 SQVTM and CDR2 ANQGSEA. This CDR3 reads CSVKDRGPQPQHF. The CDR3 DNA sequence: TGCAGCGTCAAGGACAGGGGTCCTCAGCCCCAGCATTTT.

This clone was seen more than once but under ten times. CDR3 bases: TGCGCCAGCAGCTTGGTCCCCCCGGGGGGCGATACGCAGTATTTT. Translated, it gives CASSLVPPGGDTQYF. The chain combines TRBV5-1 with TRBJ2-3; maybe TRBD2 (7 bases). Germline values: CDR1 SGHRS, CDR2 YFSETQ. Trimming left V 0 bases short and J 6 bases short, with 14 bases between. The CDR3 runs 15 residues.

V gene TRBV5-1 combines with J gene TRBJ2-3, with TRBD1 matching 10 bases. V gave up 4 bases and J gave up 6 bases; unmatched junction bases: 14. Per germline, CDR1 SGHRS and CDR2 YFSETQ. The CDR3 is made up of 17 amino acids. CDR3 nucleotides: TGCGCCAGCAGCATACTCACCGGGACAGGGGCAGGGGATACGCAGTATTTT. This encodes CASSILTGTGAGDTQYF.

The CDR3 region has the DNA TGTGCCAGCAGCCCCGAGGCAGGGAGGTCGTACGAGCAGTACGTC. This translates into CASSPEAGRSYEQYV. The rearrangement links TRBV2 to TRBJ2-7; perhaps TRBD2 as D (6 bases). Trimming left V 6 bases short and J 4 bases short, with 19 bases between. Germline assignment: CDR1 SNHLY and CDR2 FYNNEI. The CDR3 has 15 residues.

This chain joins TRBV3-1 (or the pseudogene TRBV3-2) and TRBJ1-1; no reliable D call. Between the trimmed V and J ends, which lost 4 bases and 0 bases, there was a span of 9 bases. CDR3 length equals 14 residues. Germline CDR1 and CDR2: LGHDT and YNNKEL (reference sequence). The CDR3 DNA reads TGTGCCAGCAGCCGCCGGGATATGAACACTGAAGCTTTCTTT. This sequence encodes CASSRRDMNTEAFF.

The CDR3 DNA follows: TGTGCCAGCAGCAGACAAGCCGGGGAGCTGTTTTTT. This sequence encodes CASSRQAGELFF. This chain connects TRBV12-3 or TRBV12-4 to TRBJ2-2, with unresolved D. Deletions cut 6 bases from V and 6 bases from J, with 8 bases between. This CDR3 region has 12 residues.

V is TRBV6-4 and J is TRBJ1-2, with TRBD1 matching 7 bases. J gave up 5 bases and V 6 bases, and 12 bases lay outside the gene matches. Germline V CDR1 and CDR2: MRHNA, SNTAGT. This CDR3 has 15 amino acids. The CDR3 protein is CASRALGTGVYGYTF. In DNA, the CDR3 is TGTGCCAGCAGAGCCCTGGGAACAGGGGTGTATGGCTACACCTTC.

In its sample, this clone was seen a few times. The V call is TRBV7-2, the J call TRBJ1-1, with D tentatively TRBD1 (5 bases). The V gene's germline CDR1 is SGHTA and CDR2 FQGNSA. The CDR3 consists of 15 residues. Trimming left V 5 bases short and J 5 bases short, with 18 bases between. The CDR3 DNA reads TGTGCCAGCAGCACGAGAGGGGTGGAGGGGACTGAAGCTTTCTTT. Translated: CASSTRGVEGTEAFF. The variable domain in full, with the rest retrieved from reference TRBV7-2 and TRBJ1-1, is GAGVSQSPSNKVTEKGKDVELRCDPISGHTALYWYRQSLGQGLEFLIYFQGNSAPDKSGLPSDRFSAERTGGSVSTLTIQRTQQEDSAVYLCASSTRGVEGTEAFFGQGTRLTVV.

The CDR3 DNA sequence: TGCGCCAGCAGCTTGGACGGACTAGCGGGATCGAACACCGGGGAGCTGTTTTTT. This sequence encodes CASSLDGLAGSNTGELFF. The chain recombines TRBV5-1 with TRBJ2-2, with 12 bases lining up with TRBD2. CDR1 SGHRS and CDR2 YFSETQ come from the germline V gene. The CDR3 has 18 residues. The V gene end was trimmed by 0 bases and the J gene end by 0 bases; junction bases not matched to a gene: 3.

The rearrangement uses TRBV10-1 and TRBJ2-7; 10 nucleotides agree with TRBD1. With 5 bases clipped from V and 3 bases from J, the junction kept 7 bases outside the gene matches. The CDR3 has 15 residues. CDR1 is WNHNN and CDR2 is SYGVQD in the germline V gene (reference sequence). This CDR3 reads CASSPLGTGDYEQYF. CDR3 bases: TGCGCCAGCAGTCCCCTGGGGACAGGGGACTACGAGCAGTACTTC.

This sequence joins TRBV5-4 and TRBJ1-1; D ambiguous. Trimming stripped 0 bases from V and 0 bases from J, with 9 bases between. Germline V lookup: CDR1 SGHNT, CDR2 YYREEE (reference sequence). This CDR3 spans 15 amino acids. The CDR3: CASSLDIDMNTEAFF. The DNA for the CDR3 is TGTGCCAGCAGCTTGGATATAGACATGAACACTGAAGCTTTCTTT. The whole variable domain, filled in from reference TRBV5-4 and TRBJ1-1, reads ETGVTQSPTHLIKTRGQQVTLRCSSQSGHNTVSWYQQALGQGPQFIFQYYREEENGRGNFPPRFSGLQFPNYSSELNVNALELDDSALYLCASSLDIDMNTEAFFGQGTRLTVV.

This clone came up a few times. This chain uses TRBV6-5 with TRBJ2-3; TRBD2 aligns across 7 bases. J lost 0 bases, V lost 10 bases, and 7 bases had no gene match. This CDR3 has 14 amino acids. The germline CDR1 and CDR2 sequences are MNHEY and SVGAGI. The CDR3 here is CATQAGYSTDTQYF. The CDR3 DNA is TGTGCCACTCAAGCGGGATATAGCACAGATACGCAGTATTTT.

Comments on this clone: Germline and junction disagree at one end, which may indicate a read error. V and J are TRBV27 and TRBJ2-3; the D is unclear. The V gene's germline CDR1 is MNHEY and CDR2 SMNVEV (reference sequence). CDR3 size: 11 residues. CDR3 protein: CASRRSLTEHF. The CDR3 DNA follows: TGTGCCAGCAGACGCTCCCTTACCGAGCATTTT.

CDR3 sequence (DNA): TGTGCCAGAAGCTTGGTCGGGGGGAGCACAGATACGCAGTATTTT. Translating gives CARSLVGGSTDTQYF. V usage is TRBV5-3 and J usage is TRBJ2-3; 7 bases agree with TRBD2. TRBV5-3 is marked as an open reading frame, function uncertain. V trimming: 0 bases; J trimming: 0 bases; junction bases outside the gene matches: 1. CDR3 length equals 15 residues.

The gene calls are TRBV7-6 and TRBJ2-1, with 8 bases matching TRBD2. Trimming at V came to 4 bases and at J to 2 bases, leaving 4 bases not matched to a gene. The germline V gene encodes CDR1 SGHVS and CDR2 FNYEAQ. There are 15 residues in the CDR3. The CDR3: CASSSTAGAYNEQFF. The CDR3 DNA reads TGTGCCAGCAGCTCTACAGCGGGAGCCTACAATGAGCAGTTCTTC.

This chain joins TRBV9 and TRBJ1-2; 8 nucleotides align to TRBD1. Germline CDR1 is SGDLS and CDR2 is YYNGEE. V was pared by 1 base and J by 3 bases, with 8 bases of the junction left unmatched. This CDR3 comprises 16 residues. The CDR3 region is CASSVSDRGSDYGYTF. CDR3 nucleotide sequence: TGTGCCAGCAGCGTAAGCGACAGGGGATCGGACTATGGCTACACCTTC.

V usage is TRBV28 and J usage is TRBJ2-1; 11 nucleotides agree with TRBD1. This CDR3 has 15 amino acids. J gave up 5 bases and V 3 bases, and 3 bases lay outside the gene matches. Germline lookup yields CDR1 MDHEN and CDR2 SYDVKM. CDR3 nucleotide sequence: TGTGCCAGCAGTTTGTTGGGACAGGGGGACAATGAGCAGTTCTTC. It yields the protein CASSLLGQGDNEQFF.

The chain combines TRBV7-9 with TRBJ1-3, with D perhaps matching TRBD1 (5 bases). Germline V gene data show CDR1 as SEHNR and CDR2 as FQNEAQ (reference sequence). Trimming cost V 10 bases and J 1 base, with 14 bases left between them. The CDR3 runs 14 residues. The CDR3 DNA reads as TGTGCCACGTCACGCCCAGGGTCTGGAAACACCATATATTTT. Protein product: CATSRPGSGNTIYF.

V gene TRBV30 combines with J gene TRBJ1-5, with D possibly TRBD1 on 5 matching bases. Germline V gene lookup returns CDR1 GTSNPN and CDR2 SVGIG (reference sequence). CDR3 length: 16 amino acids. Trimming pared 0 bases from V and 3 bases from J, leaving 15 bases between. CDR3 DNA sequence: TGTGCCTGGAGTGTGGGGGGGAAGGAGTACAATCAGCCCCAGCATTTT. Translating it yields CAWSVGGKEYNQPQHF.

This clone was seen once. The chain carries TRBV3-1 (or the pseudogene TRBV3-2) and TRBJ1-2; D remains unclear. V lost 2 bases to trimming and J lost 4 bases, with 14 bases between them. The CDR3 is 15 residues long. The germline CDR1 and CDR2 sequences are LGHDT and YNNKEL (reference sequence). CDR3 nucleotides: TGTGCCAGCAGCCAACCGGGTTATCTGGGCTATGGCTACACCTTC. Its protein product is CASSQPGYLGYGYTF.

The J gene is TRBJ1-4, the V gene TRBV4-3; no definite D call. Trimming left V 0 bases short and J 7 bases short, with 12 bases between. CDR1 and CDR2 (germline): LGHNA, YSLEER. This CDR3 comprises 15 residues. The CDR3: CASSQDRRVGEKLFF. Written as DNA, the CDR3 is TGCGCCAGCAGCCAAGATAGGAGGGTGGGTGAAAAACTGTTTTTT.

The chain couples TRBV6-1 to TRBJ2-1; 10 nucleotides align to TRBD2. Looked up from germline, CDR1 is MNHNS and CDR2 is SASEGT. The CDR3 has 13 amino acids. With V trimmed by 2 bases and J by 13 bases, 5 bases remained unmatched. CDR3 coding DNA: TGTGCCAGCAGTGAACCGGCTAGCGGGAGACAGTTCTTC. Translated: CASSEPASGRQFF.

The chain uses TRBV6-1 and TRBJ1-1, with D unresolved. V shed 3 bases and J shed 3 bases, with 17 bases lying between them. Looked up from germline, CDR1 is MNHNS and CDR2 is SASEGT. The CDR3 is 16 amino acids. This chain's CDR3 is CASSDRRALRYTEAFF. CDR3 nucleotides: TGTGCCAGCAGTGACAGGCGGGCGTTGAGGTACACTGAAGCTTTCTTT.

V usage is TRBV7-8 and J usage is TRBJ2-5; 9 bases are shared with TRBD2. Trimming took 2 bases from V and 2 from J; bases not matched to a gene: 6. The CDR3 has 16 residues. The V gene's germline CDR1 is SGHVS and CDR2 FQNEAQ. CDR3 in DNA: TGTGCCAGCAGCTTAAGGGGGCTAGCGGGACAAGAGACCCAGTACTTC. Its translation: CASSLRGLAGQETQYF.

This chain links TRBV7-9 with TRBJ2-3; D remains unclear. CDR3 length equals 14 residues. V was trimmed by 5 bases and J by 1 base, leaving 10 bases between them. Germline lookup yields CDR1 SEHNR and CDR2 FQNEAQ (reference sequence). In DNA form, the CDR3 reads TGTGCCAGCAGCCAGCTTGAGGGCACAGATACGCAGTATTTT. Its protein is CASSQLEGTDTQYF.

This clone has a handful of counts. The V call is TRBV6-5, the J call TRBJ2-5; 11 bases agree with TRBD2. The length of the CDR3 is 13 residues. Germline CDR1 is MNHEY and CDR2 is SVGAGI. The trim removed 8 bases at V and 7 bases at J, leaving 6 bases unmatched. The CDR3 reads CASQTSGVTTQYF. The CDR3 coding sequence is TGTGCCAGCCAGACTAGCGGGGTGACGACCCAGTACTTC.

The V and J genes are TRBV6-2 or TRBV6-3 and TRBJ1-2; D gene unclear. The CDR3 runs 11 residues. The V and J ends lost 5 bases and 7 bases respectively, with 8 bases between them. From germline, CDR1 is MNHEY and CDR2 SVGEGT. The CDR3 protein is CASSQGGGYTF. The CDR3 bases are TGTGCCAGCAGTCAAGGAGGTGGCTACACCTTC.

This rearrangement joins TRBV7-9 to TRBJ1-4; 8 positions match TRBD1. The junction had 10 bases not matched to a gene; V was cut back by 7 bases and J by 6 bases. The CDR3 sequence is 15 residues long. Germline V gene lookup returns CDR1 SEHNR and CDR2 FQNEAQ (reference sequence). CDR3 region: CASTRGQVEDEKLFF. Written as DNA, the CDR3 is TGTGCCAGCACCAGGGGGCAGGTTGAGGATGAAAAACTGTTTTTT.

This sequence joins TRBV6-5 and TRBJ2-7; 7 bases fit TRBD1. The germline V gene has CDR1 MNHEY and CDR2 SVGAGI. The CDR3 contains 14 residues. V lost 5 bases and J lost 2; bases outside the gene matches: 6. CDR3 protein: CASSPDGQAYEQYF. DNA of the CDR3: TGTGCCAGCAGTCCCGATGGACAGGCCTACGAGCAGTACTTC.